This note documents a single T cell receptor (beta chain) sequence. The antigen is not known. Treatment noted: oral pan-JAK inhibitor, 5-10 mg twice daily. Alopecia areata patients provided lesional scalp punch biopsies and peripheral blood. This entry belongs to a study of CD8+ T cells in alopecia areata. Germline values: CDR1 SEHNR, CDR2 FQNEAQ (reference sequence). The V and J ends lost 1 base and 0 bases, in that order; junction bases with no gene match: 6. The CDR3 sequence is 17 residues long. Reverse transcription of extracted RNA yielded cDNA, which provided the sequencing template. TCRdb's copy holds only in-frame clones and misses some; the assay was immunoSEQ multiplex PCR. This table holds over 35,000 clones, 92% found once. Study-level points and caveats: Compared with normal scalp, lesional scalp had higher clonality and more expanded CD8+ clones. Expanded CD8+ clones among the top 100, as well as scalp clonality, were significantly decreased by tofacitinib. Compared with mice, patients displayed less clear TCR sharing, possibly for HLA-related reasons.

This sequence originates from a human donor with alopecia areata. The sequencing used CD8+ T cells sorted from blood, collected at week 24, from a patient treated with tofacitinib. The chain carries TRBV7-9 and TRBJ2-5, with 9 bases that match TRBD2. The CDR3 DNA follows: TGTGCCAGCAGCTTAGTTGCGGGGGGGCTCCACCAAGAGACCCAGTACTTC. This sequence encodes CASSLVAGGLHQETQYF.